This T cell receptor (beta chain) originates from a study of blood T cell repertoires in COVID-19. The CDR3 runs 17 residues. The protocol was immunoSEQ multiplex PCR, while the TCRdb copy is restricted to in-frame clones and leaves out a portion. The table lists 25,000 to 35,000 clones, around 85% of them singletons. J is TRBJ2-7 and V is TRBV21-1; TRBD1, the table's D call, was not compared with the DNA. TRBV21-1 is designated a pseudogene. The sample comprised peripheral blood. The sequence derives from a human donor in a cohort sampled during active COVID-19. The CDR3 loop is CASSREKGTGGFGEQYF. Written as DNA, the CDR3 is TGTGCCAGCAGCCGAGAAAAGGGGACAGGGGGCTTCGGCGAGCAGTACTTC.